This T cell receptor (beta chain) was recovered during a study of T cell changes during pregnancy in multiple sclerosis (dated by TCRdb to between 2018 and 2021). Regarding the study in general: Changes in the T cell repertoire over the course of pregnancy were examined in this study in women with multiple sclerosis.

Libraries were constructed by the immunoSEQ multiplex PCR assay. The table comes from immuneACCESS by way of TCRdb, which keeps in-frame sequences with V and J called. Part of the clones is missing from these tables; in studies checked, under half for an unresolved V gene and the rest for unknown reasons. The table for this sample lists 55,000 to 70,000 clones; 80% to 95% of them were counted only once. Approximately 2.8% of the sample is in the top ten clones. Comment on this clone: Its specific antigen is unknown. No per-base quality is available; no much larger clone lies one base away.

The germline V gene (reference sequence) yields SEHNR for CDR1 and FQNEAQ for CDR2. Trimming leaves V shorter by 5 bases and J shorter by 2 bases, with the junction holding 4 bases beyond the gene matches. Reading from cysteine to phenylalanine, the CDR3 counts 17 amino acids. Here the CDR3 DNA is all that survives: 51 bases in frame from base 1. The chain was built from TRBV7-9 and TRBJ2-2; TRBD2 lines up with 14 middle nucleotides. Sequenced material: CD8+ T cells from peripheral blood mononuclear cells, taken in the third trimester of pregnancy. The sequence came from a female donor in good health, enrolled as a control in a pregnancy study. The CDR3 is CASSQGLAGVNTGELFF. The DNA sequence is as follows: TGTGCCAGCAGCCAGGGACTAGCGGGGGTTAACACCGGGGAGCTGTTTTTT.